Listed below are T cell receptor beta chains from one sample, sequenced in a study of CD4 and CD8 cells across lung adenocarcinoma regions. TCRdb called the PCR reads again in MiXCR, with one record for every CDR3 protein. In the table there are 5,500 to 8,500 distinct CDR3 sequences, around 50% of which are singletons. The sequencing sample was made of CD8+ T cells from the center of a lung tumor. Receptors were obtained from a male donor with lung adenocarcinoma. The CD4 and CD8 labels of this study may be unreliable. Both conserved end residues are part of each CDR3. D genes are given only for firm matches. Expanded clones get a size class; other rows say once, few or many, or leave the size out.

J: TRBJ1-3
V: TRBV4-1
size: NA
D: NA
CDR3: CASSHQMTVTSGNTIYF
DNA: TGCGCCAGCAGCCACCAAATGACAGTTACCTCTGGAAACACCATATATTTT

J: TRBJ2-3
V: TRBV6-1
size: NA
D: TRBD2
CDR3: CASSEIGTSGRAKDTQYF
DNA: TGTGCCAGCAGTGAAATCGGGACTAGCGGGAGGGCCAAAGATACCCAGTATTTC

J: TRBJ2-5
V: TRBV6-1
size: NA
D: NA
CDR3: CASIDETQYF
DNA: TGTGCCAGCATCGACGAGACCCAGTACTTC

J: TRBJ2-7
V: TRBV10-2
size: medium-sized
D: NA
CDR3: CASSPGVYEQYF
DNA: TGCGCCAGCAGTCCGGGTGTCTACGAGCAGTACTTC

J: TRBJ2-1
V: TRBV20-1
size: NA
D: TRBD2
CDR3: CSVRAGGPNEQFF
DNA: TGCAGTGTCCGAGCGGGAGGGCCCAATGAGCAGTTCTTC

J: TRBJ2-2
V: TRBV6-1
size: NA
D: NA
CDR3: CASGKQTGYPNTGTLYF
DNA: TGTGCCAGCGGAAAGCAAACAGGTTACCCGAACACCGGGACGCTGTATTTT

J: TRBJ2-7
V: TRBV27
size: NA
D: NA
CDR3: CASSLQGWRADTQYF
DNA: TGTGCCAGCAGTTTACAGGGATGGCGCGCAGATACGCAGTACTTC

J: TRBJ2-4
V: TRBV12-3/TRBV12-4
size: NA
D: NA
CDR3: CAVASRGAKNTQYF
DNA: TGTGCCGTCGCCTCCCGGGGAGCCAAAAACACTCAGTACTTT

J: TRBJ2-3
V: TRBV10-2
size: medium-sized
D: NA
CDR3: CASSETDTQYF
DNA: TGCGCCAGCAGTGAGACAGATACGCAGTATTTT

J: TRBJ1-6
V: TRBV6-5
size: NA
D: TRBD1
CDR3: CASSYMDRGRGSPLHF
DNA: TGTGCCAGCAGTTACATGGACAGGGGGCGCGGATCACCCCTCCACTTT

J: TRBJ2-3
V: TRBV10-3
size: NA
D: NA
CDR3: CAGRGGRGQDTQYF
DNA: TGTGCGGGGCGTGGGGGGCGTGGCCAAGATACGCAGTATTTT

J: TRBJ2-1
V: TRBV5-4
size: NA
D: NA
CDR3: CASSLGPEDEQFF
DNA: TGTGCCAGCAGCTTGGGTCCCGAGGATGAGCAGTTCTTC

J: TRBJ2-2
V: TRBV7-6
size: many
D: NA
CDR3: CASNSAGELFF
DNA: TGTGCCAGCAACAGCGCCGGGGAGCTGTTTTTT

J: TRBJ2-3
V: TRBV6-1
size: NA
D: TRBD2
CDR3: CASSRAGSSTGTQYF
DNA: TGTGCCAGCAGTCGAGCGGGAAGTAGCACAGGTACGCAGTATTTT

J: TRBJ2-7
V: TRBV27
size: NA
D: NA
CDR3: CASGARGGGGTETQYF
DNA: TGTGCCAGCGGGGCGCGTGGGGGGGGAGGGACAGAGACGCAGTACTTC

J: TRBJ2-3
V: TRBV6-2/TRBV6-3
size: NA
D: NA
CDR3: CASRILRSTDTQYF
DNA: TGTGCCAGCAGAATCCTTAGGAGCACAGATACGCAGTATTTT

J: TRBJ1-1
V: TRBV27
size: medium-sized
D: NA
CDR3: CASSLESMNTEAFF
DNA: TGTGCCAGCAGTTTGGAGTCCATGAACACTGAAGCTTTCTTT

J: TRBJ2-7
V: TRBV28
size: many
D: NA
CDR3: CASTGPPHDEQYF
DNA: TGTGCCAGCACCGGGCCTCCCCATGACGAGCAGTACTTC

J: TRBJ2-5
V: TRBV6-2/TRBV6-3
size: few
D: NA
CDR3: CASSSPGSWETQYF
DNA: TGTGCCAGCAGTTCCCCAGGGTCTTGGGAGACCCAGTACTTC

J: TRBJ2-7
V: TRBV6-5
size: NA
D: NA
CDR3: CASSYSETSSYEQYF
DNA: TGTGCCAGCAGTTACTCGGAGACGAGCTCCTACGAGCAGTACTTC

J: TRBJ2-3
V: TRBV27
size: NA
D: NA
CDR3: CAGSGGRETDTQYF
DNA: TGTGCGGGCAGTGGGGGCCGAGAGACAGATACCCAGTATTTC

J: TRBJ2-5
V: TRBV7-6
size: few
D: NA
CDR3: CASELWGCETQYF
DNA: TGTGCCAGTGAACTTTGGGGGTGCGAGACCCAGTACTTC

J: TRBJ2-1
V: TRBV6-4
size: NA
D: TRBD2
CDR3: CASSDSSGGAYNEQYF
DNA: TGTGCCAGCAGTGACTCGAGCGGGGGGGCCTACAATGAGCAGTACTTT

J: TRBJ2-4
V: TRBV10-2
size: NA
D: NA
CDR3: CASGLSDRAQNTQYF
DNA: TGCGCCAGCGGGCTCAGTGATCGAGCCCAAAACACCCAGTACTTC

J: TRBJ2-3
V: TRBV11-3
size: once
D: NA
CDR3: CASSFRGTNTQYF
DNA: TGTGCCAGCAGCTTTAGGGGCACAAACACGCAGTATTTT

J: TRBJ2-7
V: TRBV10-1
size: NA
D: TRBD1
CDR3: CASSLGQVQDEQYF
DNA: TGCGCCAGCAGTTTAGGACAGGTTCAAGACGAGCAGTACTTC

J: TRBJ2-5
V: TRBV12-3/TRBV12-4
size: few
D: NA
CDR3: CASSLSETQYF
DNA: TGTGCCAGCAGTTTGTCGGAGACCCAGTACTTC

J: TRBJ2-3
V: TRBV7-2
size: once
D: NA
CDR3: CASCPRTGTNIQYF
DNA: TGTGCCAGCTGCCCGCGAACAGGCACAAATATTCAGTACTTT

J: TRBJ2-3
V: TRBV6-2/TRBV6-3
size: many
D: TRBD2
CDR3: CASSYPRLAGANADTQYF
DNA: TGTGCCAGCAGTTACCCCAGACTAGCGGGAGCGAACGCAGATACGCAGTATTTT

J: TRBJ2-7
V: TRBV10-3
size: NA
D: NA
CDR3: CAISETGSRDEQYF
DNA: TGTGCCATCAGTGAGACAGGGTCCAGGGACGAGCAGTACTTC

J: TRBJ2-7
V: TRBV6-1
size: few
D: TRBD1
CDR3: CASSRGQAPYEQYF
DNA: TGTGCCAGCAGTCGCGGACAGGCCCCCTACGAGCAGTACTTC

J: TRBJ1-1
V: TRBV5-1
size: few
D: TRBD1
CDR3: CASSADRDTEAFF
DNA: TGCGCCAGCAGCGCCGACAGGGACACTGAAGCTTTCTTT

J: TRBJ2-1
V: TRBV28
size: NA
D: NA
CDR3: CASGRAALDEQFF
DNA: TGTGCCAGCGGTAGGGCAGCCTTGGATGAGCAGTTCTTC

J: TRBJ2-7
V: TRBV10-1
size: NA
D: NA
CDR3: CASSERGLANEQYF
DNA: TGCGCCAGCAGTGAGAGGGGACTCGCGAACGAGCAGTACTTC

J: TRBJ2-3
V: TRBV6-1
size: NA
D: NA
CDR3: CASSEGGLHPETQYF
DNA: TGTGCCAGCAGTGAAGGGGGCCTCCACCCAGAGACCCAGTATTTT

J: TRBJ2-1
V: TRBV6-5
size: NA
D: TRBD2
CDR3: CASSYLGLADEQFF
DNA: TGTGCCAGCAGTTACTTAGGACTAGCAGATGAGCAGTTCTTC

J: TRBJ2-3
V: TRBV6-1
size: NA
D: NA
CDR3: CASSEASGGGGRKDTQYF
DNA: TGTGCCAGCAGTGAAGCGTCGGGTGGGGGCGGGAGAAAAGATACGCAGTATTTT

J: TRBJ2-5
V: TRBV6-1
size: medium-sized
D: NA
CDR3: CASSWGIRETQYF
DNA: TGTGCCAGCAGCTGGGGTATCCGAGAGACCCAGTACTTC

J: TRBJ2-3
V: TRBV27
size: NA
D: NA
CDR3: CASSFLSQAVSTDTQFF
DNA: TGTGCCAGCAGTTTTTTGTCCCAGGCTGTGAGCACAGATACGCAGTTTTTT

J: TRBJ1-2
V: TRBV28
size: NA
D: TRBD1
CDR3: CASSSYHRDRSHYGYTF
DNA: TGTGCCAGCAGTTCGTATCACCGGGACAGAAGCCACTATGGCTACACCTTC

J: TRBJ2-1
V: TRBV6-1
size: medium-sized
D: TRBD2
CDR3: CASSVRLAGVTDEQFF
DNA: TGTGCCAGCAGTGTCCGACTAGCGGGAGTGACGGATGAGCAGTTCTTC

J: TRBJ2-1
V: TRBV12-3/TRBV12-4
size: NA
D: TRBD2
CDR3: CASKGTSGRGRYNEQFF
DNA: TGTGCCAGCAAAGGGACTAGCGGGAGAGGGCGGTACAATGAGCAGTTCTTC

J: TRBJ2-5
V: TRBV6-5
size: NA
D: NA
CDR3: CASSYVSPASRGETQYF
DNA: TGTGCCAGCAGTTACGTTTCCCCCGCCTCGCGGGGAGAGACCCAGTACTTC

J: TRBJ2-2
V: TRBV6-1
size: NA
D: NA
CDR3: CASALSTDELYF
DNA: TGTGCCAGCGCTCTGAGCACAGATGAGCTGTATTTT

J: TRBJ2-5
V: TRBV6-1
size: NA
D: TRBD2
CDR3: CASGGGGYVVSGGRVEQYF
DNA: TGTGCCAGCGGGGGGGGGGGTTATGTCGTCTCGGGCGGGAGGGTTGAGCAGTACTTC